Described below is a single TCR beta chain sequence and its context. The record originates from a study of OX40 agonist ivuxolimab in advanced cancers. Study information: It was ivuxolimab, an agonistic anti-OX40 (CD134) antibody, that patients were treated with.

Clones were sequenced by immunoSEQ multiplex PCR, and TCRdb holds only the in-frame ones, with some missing. The sample consists of approximately 21,000 clones, 84% of them appearing once. Between the trimmed V and J ends, which lost 0 bases and 0 bases, there was a span of 9 bases. The V gene's germline CDR1 is LNHDA and CDR2 SQIVND (reference sequence). This CDR3 has 15 amino acids. The input for sequencing was CD4+ or CD8+ T cells sorted from blood, taken in a trial of the OX40 agonist ivuxolimab. The chain recombines TRBV19 with TRBJ2-7; tentatively, D is TRBD1 (5 bases). This TCR derives from an adult with an advanced solid tumor such as melanoma, head and neck, liver or kidney cancer. CDR3 region: CASSIEGVSSYEQYF. CDR3 nucleotides: TGTGCCAGTAGTATAGAAGGGGTCAGCTCCTACGAGCAGTACTTC.